The 12 T cell receptor beta chains below come from one sample, sequenced in a study of early T cells in non-severe SARS-CoV-2 infection. TCRdb re-called the 5' RACE reads with MiXCR, one entry per CDR3 protein. The sample includes roughly 90,000 distinct CDR3 sequences, about 14% of them seen just once. Sequencing used whole blood. These receptors were obtained from an adult who was a healthcare worker with PCR-confirmed SARS-CoV-2 infection or an uninfected control (not recorded which).

The chain links TRBV5-1 to TRBJ1-1; 8 bases agree with TRBD1. CDR1 and CDR2 (germline): SGHRS, YFSETQ. The CDR3 loop spans 14 amino acids. Trimming took 4 bases from V and 2 from J; bases not matched to a gene: 4. Written as DNA, the CDR3 is TGCGCCAGCAGCCGGGGACAGGCAAACACTGAAGCTTTCTTT. Encoded protein: CASSRGQANTEAFF.

A few counts support this clonotype. J is TRBJ2-7 and V is TRBV20-1; D gene ambiguous. The V gene's germline CDR1 is DFQATT and CDR2 SNEGSKA (reference sequence). V was clipped by 6 bases and J by 6 bases, with 12 bases between them. The CDR3 contains 11 residues. CDR3: CSATQPGEQYF. For the CDR3, the DNA is TGCAGTGCAACACAACCCGGCGAGCAGTACTTC.

This clonotype is judged medium-sized (0.01 to 0.1%). The V and J genes are TRBV28 and TRBJ1-1; D remains ambiguous. CDR1 MDHEN and CDR2 SYDVKM come from the germline V gene. Trimming pared 6 bases from V and 4 bases from J, leaving 6 bases between. The CDR3 runs 11 residues. CDR3 sequence reads: CASSLGTEAFF. CDR3 DNA: TGTGCCAGCAGCTTGGGCACTGAAGCTTTCTTT.

CDR3 DNA sequence: TGTGCCAGCAGTCCCCCCTACAATGAGCAGTTCTTC. Translated: CASSPPYNEQFF. The gene calls are TRBV28 and TRBJ2-1; D not certain. Per germline, CDR1 MDHEN and CDR2 SYDVKM. Trimming pared 5 bases from V and 2 bases from J, leaving 4 bases between. There are 12 residues in the CDR3.

This clonotype was seen at least ten times. V is TRBV20-1 and J is TRBJ2-7, with 10 bases lining up with TRBD1. The ends lost 4 bases at V and 5 bases at J; junction bases unmatched: 5. Germline V gives CDR1 DFQATT, CDR2 SNEGSKA (reference sequence). CDR3 length: 13 residues. CDR3: CSATGTGANEQYF. The DNA for the CDR3 is TGCAGTGCTACCGGGACAGGGGCCAACGAGCAGTACTTC.

This clonotype has just a few counts. This chain links TRBV3-1 with TRBJ2-3; D call uncertain. Per germline, CDR1 LGHDT and CDR2 YNNKEL (reference sequence). With 1 base removed from V and 3 bases from J, the gap between germline ends came to 8 bases. The CDR3 has 14 residues. In DNA form, the CDR3 reads TGTGCCAGCAGCCAAGTTGAGGTAACAGATACGCAGTATTTT. It is translated as CASSQVEVTDTQYF.

Turning to this clonotype: A single base separates this from a much larger clone, so it may be a read error. This chain connects TRBV5-4 to TRBJ2-5, with 9 bases that match TRBD2. Per germline, CDR1 SGHNT and CDR2 YYREEE (reference sequence). The length of the CDR3 is 14 residues. The CDR3: CATSFSGGGETQYF. CDR3 nucleotides: TGTGCCACCAGCTTTAGCGGGGGTGGTGAGACCCAGTACTTC.

CDR3 DNA: TGTGCCAGCAGCTGGTTTCCGAACACCGGGGAGCTGTTTTTT. Encoded protein: CASSWFPNTGELFF. The chain couples TRBV7-6 to TRBJ2-2; D unresolved. Trimming cost V 4 bases and J 0 bases, with 6 bases left between them. This CDR3 has 14 amino acids. Germline V gives CDR1 SGHVS, CDR2 FNYEAQ.

The CDR3 region has the DNA TGCGCCAGCAGCCAAGACTGGCCTAGCGGGGGGGCGTCGACAGATACGCAGTATTTT. It translates to CASSQDWPSGGASTDTQYF. This chain uses TRBV4-3 with TRBJ2-3; TRBD2 aligns across 12 bases. The CDR3 is 19 amino acids. Unmatched junction bases numbered 10, after V lost 0 bases and J lost 3 bases. Germline loops: CDR1 LGHNA, CDR2 YSLEER.

The gene calls are TRBV7-9 and TRBJ1-1, with D unresolved. V was trimmed by 3 bases and J by 1 base, leaving 12 bases between them. The CDR3 is made up of 15 amino acids. CDR1 is SEHNR and CDR2 is FQNEAQ in the germline V gene (reference sequence). CDR3 DNA: TGTGCCAGCAGCTTTTCAATCCTCCCGAACACTGAAGCTTTCTTT. It yields the protein CASSFSILPNTEAFF.

This clonotype was recorded a few times. This chain connects TRBV20-1 to TRBJ2-3; D is perhaps TRBD2 (7 bases). The CDR3 consists of 14 residues. Trimming pared 5 bases from V and 2 bases from J, leaving 14 bases between. Germline CDR1 and CDR2: DFQATT and SNEGSKA (reference sequence). CDR3 loop: CSAQEGGNTDTQYF. CDR3 nucleotide sequence: TGCAGTGCTCAAGAGGGGGGGAACACAGATACGCAGTATTTT.

The CDR3 nucleotides are TGCGCCAGCAGCCCAGGGGGCGCTTATCCACCCCTCCACTTT. Protein product: CASSPGGAYPPLHF. This chain joins TRBV4-1 and TRBJ1-6, with 8 bases matching TRBD1. Per germline, CDR1 MGHRA and CDR2 YSYEKL. The CDR3 runs 14 residues. V dropped 4 bases and J dropped 11; count of bases not matched to a gene: 7.